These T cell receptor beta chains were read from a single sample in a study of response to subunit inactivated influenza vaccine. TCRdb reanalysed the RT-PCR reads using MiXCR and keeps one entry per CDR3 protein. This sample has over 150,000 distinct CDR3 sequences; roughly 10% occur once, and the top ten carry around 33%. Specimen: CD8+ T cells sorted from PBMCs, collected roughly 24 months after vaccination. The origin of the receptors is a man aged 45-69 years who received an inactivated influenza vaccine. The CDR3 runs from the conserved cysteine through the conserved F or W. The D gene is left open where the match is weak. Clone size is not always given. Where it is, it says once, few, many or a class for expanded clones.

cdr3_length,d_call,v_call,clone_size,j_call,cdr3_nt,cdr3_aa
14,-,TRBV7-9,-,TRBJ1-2,TGTGCCAGCAGCTTTTTGGAGCTTAACTATGGCTACACCTTC,CASSFLELNYGYTF
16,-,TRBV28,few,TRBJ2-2,TGTGCCAGCAGTTTTGGTGGGACCGCCAACACCGGGGAGCTGTTTTTT,CASSFGGTANTGELFF
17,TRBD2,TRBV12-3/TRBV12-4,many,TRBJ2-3,TGTGCCAGCAGGGGGACTAGCGGGGCCTCTATCACAGATACGCAGTATTTT,CASRGTSGASITDTQYF
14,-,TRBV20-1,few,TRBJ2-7,TGCAGTGCTACCTCGGGGGGCGGGGCCTACGAGCAGTACTTC,CSATSGGGAYEQYF
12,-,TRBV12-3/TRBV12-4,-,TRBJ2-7,TGTGCCAGCAGTTTGGTTCTGTACGAGCAGTACTTC,CASSLVLYEQYF
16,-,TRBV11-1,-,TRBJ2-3,TGTGCCAGCAGCCTCCGGACGGCGGGTTGGGGAGATACGCAGTATTTT,CASSLRTAGWGDTQYF
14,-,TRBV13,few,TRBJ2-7,TGTGCCAGCAGCTTAGGCGGGATGCTAGACGAGCAGTACTTC,CASSLGGMLDEQYF
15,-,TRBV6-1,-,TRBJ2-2,TGTGCCAGCAGTCCACGCGGGGCGTACACCGGGGAGCTGTTTTTT,CASSPRGAYTGELFF
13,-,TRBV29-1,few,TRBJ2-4,TGCAGCGCTACGGACGGGAACAAAAACATTCAGTACTTC,CSATDGNKNIQYF
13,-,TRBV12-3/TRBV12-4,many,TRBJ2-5,TGTGCCAGCAGCCGGGACAACCAAGAGACCCAGTACTTC,CASSRDNQETQYF
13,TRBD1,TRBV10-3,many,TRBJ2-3,TGTGCCGTCCGGGACAGGGGATTAGATACGCAGTATTTT,CAVRDRGLDTQYF
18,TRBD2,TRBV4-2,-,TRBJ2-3,TGTGCCAGCAGCCATCCCACGACTAGCGGGGGCCGGGCAGATACGCAGTATTTT,CASSHPTTSGGRADTQYF
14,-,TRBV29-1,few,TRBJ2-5,TGCAGCGTTGAAGAACTAGAACCCCAAGAGACCCAGTACTTC,CSVEELEPQETQYF
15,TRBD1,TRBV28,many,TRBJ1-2,TGTGCCAGCAGTTTCCTCACAGGGGGTTCCTATGGCTACACCTTC,CASSFLTGGSYGYTF
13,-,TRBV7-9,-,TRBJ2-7,TGTGCCAGCGGGAACATAGGGCTCTACGAGCAGTACTTC,CASGNIGLYEQYF
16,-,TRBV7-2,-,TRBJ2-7,TGTGCCAGCAGCTTATATGGAGACGGGGACGGCTACGAGCAGTACTTC,CASSLYGDGDGYEQYF
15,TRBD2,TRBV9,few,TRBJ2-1,TGTGCCAGCAGCGTCGGCGGGGGGGCTAACAATGAGCAGTTCTTC,CASSVGGGANNEQFF
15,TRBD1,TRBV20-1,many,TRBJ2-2,TGCAGTGCCACGGACAGGGGGGGCTACACCGGGGAGCTGTTTTTT,CSATDRGGYTGELFF
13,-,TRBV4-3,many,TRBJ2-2,TGCGCCAGCGCCCCCCCCAACACCGGGGAGCTGTTTTTT,CASAPPNTGELFF
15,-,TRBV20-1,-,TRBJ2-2,TGCAGTGCTAGAGTCCGGGACCGACTCACCGGGGAGCTGTTTTTT,CSARVRDRLTGELFF
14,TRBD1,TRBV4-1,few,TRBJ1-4,TGCGCCAGCAGCCCCCCGGCAGGGGGAGAAAAACTGTTTTTT,CASSPPAGGEKLFF
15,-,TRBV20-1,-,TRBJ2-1,TGCAGTGCTAGAGATTTAGAATTCTCCTACAATGAGCAGTTCTTC,CSARDLEFSYNEQFF
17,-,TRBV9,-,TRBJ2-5,TGTGCCAGCAGCGTAGGACAGATTAATCGGGGACAAGAGACCCAGTACTTC,CASSVGQINRGQETQYF
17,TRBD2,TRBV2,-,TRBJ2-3,TGTGCCAGCAGTGAAGCCCCTCAGCGGGGCGGATCAGATACGCAGTATTTT,CASSEAPQRGGSDTQYF
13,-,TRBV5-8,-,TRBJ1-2,TGTGCCAGCAGCTTGGCCAGAGGGAATGGCTACACCTTC,CASSLARGNGYTF
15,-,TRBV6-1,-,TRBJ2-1,TGTGCCAGCAGGGGACAAGGGGAAATTTACAATGAGCAGTTCTTC,CASRGQGEIYNEQFF
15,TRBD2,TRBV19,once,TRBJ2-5,TGTGCCAGTAGTATCGGACTAGCGGGAGGAGAGACCCAGTACTTC,CASSIGLAGGETQYF
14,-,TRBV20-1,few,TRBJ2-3,TGCAGTGCCCTCGGGACAGCGGGGGCAGATACGCAGTATTTT,CSALGTAGADTQYF
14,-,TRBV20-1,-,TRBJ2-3,TGCAGTGCTAGAGACAGAGGTGAGGGGGATACGCAGTATTTT,CSARDRGEGDTQYF
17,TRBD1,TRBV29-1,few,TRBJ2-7,TGCAGCGTTGAAGCCATGACAGGGGCGCATCTATCCTACGAGCAGTACTTC,CSVEAMTGAHLSYEQYF